The 9 T cell receptor beta chains presented below share a single source sample, sequenced in a study of T cell repertoires in cytomegalovirus infection. TCRdb redid the calling of the reads with MiXCR, one entry per CDR3 protein. This sample has 200,000 to 250,000 distinct CDR3 sequences, with approximately 22% found just once. Sequences were obtained from CD8+ T cells from PBMCs. The receptors originated from a human donor in good health (CMV status not recorded). Some clones in this sample may be carry-over from other donors' samples.

This clonotype was observed many times. The V call is TRBV19, the J call TRBJ2-2; either TRBD1 or TRBD2 may fit D (5 bases each). The ends were cut back, 3 bases at V and 0 bases at J, with 14 bases in the middle. This CDR3 comprises 17 residues. Looked up from germline, CDR1 is LNHDA and CDR2 is SQIVND (reference sequence). Here the CDR3 DNA reads TGTGCCAGTAGTATTATGGGGGACGGAGCGAACACCGGGGAGCTGTTTTTT. It codes for CASSIMGDGANTGELFF.

This clonotype has only a few counts. The rearrangement uses TRBV20-1 and TRBJ2-3; tentative D call: TRBD2 (6 bases). This CDR3 is built from 13 residues. Germline V gives CDR1 DFQATT, CDR2 SNEGSKA (reference sequence). Trimming took 5 bases from V and 2 from J, leaving 11 bases between them. CDR3 loop: CSARLDFTDTQYF. CDR3 DNA sequence: TGCAGTGCTCGACTAGATTTCACAGATACGCAGTATTTT.

This clonotype has at least ten counts. The rearrangement links TRBV12-3 or TRBV12-4 to TRBJ1-2; D gene unclear. The CDR3 runs 14 residues. V lost 6 bases and J 5 bases, leaving 16 bases between the germline ends. The CDR3 spells CASSRGLNPYGYTF. CDR3 DNA sequence: TGTGCCAGCAGCCGAGGGTTGAATCCTTATGGCTACACCTTC.

The table lists this clonotype with many counts. The rearrangement uses TRBV10-3 and TRBJ2-1; 7 nucleotides align to TRBD2. The CDR3 is made up of 15 amino acids. Germline CDR1 and CDR2: ENHRY and SYGVKD. Trimming took 4 bases from V and 4 from J; bases not matched to a gene: 7. As DNA, the CDR3 is TGTGCCATCAGTGGGGACTACCTACAATACAATGAGCAGTTCTTC. It translates to CAISGDYLQYNEQFF.

This clonotype has a handful of counts. The chain recombines TRBV4-1 with TRBJ2-7, with TRBD2 matching 13 bases. This CDR3 has 14 amino acids. V trimming: 1 base; J trimming: 6 bases; junction bases outside the gene matches: 0. Germline CDR1 MGHRA, CDR2 YSYEKL. The DNA of the CDR3 is TGCGCCAGCAGCCAAGGACTAGCGGGGGGCGAGCAGTACTTC. Its protein product is CASSQGLAGGEQYF.

This clonotype has just a few counts. The V gene is TRBV20-1, the J gene TRBJ1-2; 7 bases are shared with TRBD1. Germline CDR1 and CDR2: DFQATT and SNEGSKA (reference sequence). The CDR3 contains 15 residues. Trimming removed 3 bases from V and 0 bases from J; junction bases left unmatched: 7. CDR3 protein: CSARGGTEANYGYTF. CDR3 coding DNA: TGCAGTGCTAGGGGGGGGACAGAAGCTAACTATGGCTACACCTTC.

The V gene is TRBV13, the J gene TRBJ2-7, with D tentatively TRBD1 or TRBD2 (6 bases each). Germline V gene lookup returns CDR1 PRHDT and CDR2 FYEKMQ (reference sequence). The V gene lost 0 bases and the J gene lost 0 bases, with 12 bases spanning the gap. This CDR3 has 16 residues. CDR3 sequence reads: CASSLGGGTSSYEQYF. As DNA, the CDR3 is TGTGCCAGCAGCTTAGGAGGGGGGACCAGCTCCTACGAGCAGTACTTC.

V gene TRBV25-1 combines with J gene TRBJ2-7; 12 bases agree with TRBD2. The CDR3 loop spans 14 amino acids. With V trimmed by 4 bases and J by 6 bases, 4 bases remained unmatched. Germline CDR1 MGHDK, CDR2 SYGVNS. The chain's CDR3 is CASSAGLAGREQYF. CDR3 in DNA: TGTGCCAGCAGTGCAGGACTAGCGGGGCGCGAGCAGTACTTC.

This chain links TRBV7-9 with TRBJ2-1, with TRBD2 as a possible D gene (5 bases). Looked up from germline, CDR1 is SEHNR and CDR2 is FQNEAQ (reference sequence). This CDR3 has 14 amino acids. Trimming removed 5 bases from V and 8 bases from J, with 16 bases in between. The DNA for the CDR3 is TGTGCCAGCAGCCGACTCCTAGGAGGCGATGAGCAGTTCTTC. Translation gives CASSRLLGGDEQFF.